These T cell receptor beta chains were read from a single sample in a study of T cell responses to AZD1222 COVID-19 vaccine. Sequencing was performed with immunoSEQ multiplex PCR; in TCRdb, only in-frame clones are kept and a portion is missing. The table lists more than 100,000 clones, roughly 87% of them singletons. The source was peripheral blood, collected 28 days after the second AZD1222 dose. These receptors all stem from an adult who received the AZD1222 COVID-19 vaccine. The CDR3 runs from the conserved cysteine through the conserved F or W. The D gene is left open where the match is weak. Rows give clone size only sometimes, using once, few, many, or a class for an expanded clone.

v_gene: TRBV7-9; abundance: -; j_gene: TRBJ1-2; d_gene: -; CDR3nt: TGTGCCAGCAGCTTAGCCCGGACAGTGAATGGCTACACCTTC; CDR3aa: CASSLARTVNGYTF
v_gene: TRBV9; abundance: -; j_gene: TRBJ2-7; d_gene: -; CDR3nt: TGTGCCAGCAGCGCGACAGTTCGAACCTACGAGCAGTACTTC; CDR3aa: CASSATVRTYEQYF
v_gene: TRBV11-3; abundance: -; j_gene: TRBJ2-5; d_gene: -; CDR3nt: TGTGCCAGCAGCTTAGGCGGGGACAGAACGGGGACCCAGTACTTC; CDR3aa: CASSLGGDRTGTQYF
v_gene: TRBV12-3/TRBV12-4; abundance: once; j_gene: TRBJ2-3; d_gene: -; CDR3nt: TGTGCCAGCAGTTCGGGCCGTTGGAATACGCAGTATTTT; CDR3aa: CASSSGRWNTQYF
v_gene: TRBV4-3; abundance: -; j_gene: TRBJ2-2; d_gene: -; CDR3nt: TGCGCCAGCAGCCAAGGCTTGGGGGCTACGGCCGGGGAGCTGTTTTTT; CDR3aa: CASSQGLGATAGELFF
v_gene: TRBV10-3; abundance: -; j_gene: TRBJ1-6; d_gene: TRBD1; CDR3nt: TGTGCCATCACAACAGGGGGCGCGGGATCACCCCTCCACTTT; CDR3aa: CAITTGGAGSPLHF
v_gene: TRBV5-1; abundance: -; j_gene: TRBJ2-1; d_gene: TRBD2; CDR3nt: TGCGCCAGCAGCTTGGGAACTAGCGGGGGGCGTGAGCAGTTCTTC; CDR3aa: CASSLGTSGGREQFF
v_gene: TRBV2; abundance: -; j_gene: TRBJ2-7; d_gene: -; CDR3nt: TGTGCCAGCAGTGAACTTCGGGACCGGCGGCAGTACTTC; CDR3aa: CASSELRDRRQYF
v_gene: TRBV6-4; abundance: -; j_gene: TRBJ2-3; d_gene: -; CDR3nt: TGTGCCAGCTCCATGGAAGCGGGCACAGATACGCAGTATTTT; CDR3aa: CASSMEAGTDTQYF
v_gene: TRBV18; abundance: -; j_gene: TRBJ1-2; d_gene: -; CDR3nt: TGTGCCAGCTCACGCCGGAGCTATGGCTACACCTTC; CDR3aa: CASSRRSYGYTF